The clone carrying this T cell receptor beta chain was seen a single time. The data were produced by immunoSEQ multiplex PCR, yet TCRdb's version contains in-frame clones alone and is incomplete. The sample shows 71,000 or so clones, around nine tenths of them seen only once. This specimen belongs to a study of T cell changes during pregnancy in multiple sclerosis. Germline CDR1 is GTSNPN and CDR2 is SVGIG (reference sequence). The CDR3 has 15 residues. The trim removed 1 base at V and 0 bases at J, leaving 5 bases unmatched. V gene TRBV30 combines with J gene TRBJ2-7; 8 bases fit TRBD1. The sequences come from peripheral blood, collected in the third trimester of pregnancy. The receptor was isolated from a female donor with multiple sclerosis, enrolled in a pregnancy study. CDR3 DNA sequence: TGTGCCTGGAGTGCGGACAGGGAGAGCTCCTACGAGCAGTACTTC. Translated: CAWSADRESSYEQYF.